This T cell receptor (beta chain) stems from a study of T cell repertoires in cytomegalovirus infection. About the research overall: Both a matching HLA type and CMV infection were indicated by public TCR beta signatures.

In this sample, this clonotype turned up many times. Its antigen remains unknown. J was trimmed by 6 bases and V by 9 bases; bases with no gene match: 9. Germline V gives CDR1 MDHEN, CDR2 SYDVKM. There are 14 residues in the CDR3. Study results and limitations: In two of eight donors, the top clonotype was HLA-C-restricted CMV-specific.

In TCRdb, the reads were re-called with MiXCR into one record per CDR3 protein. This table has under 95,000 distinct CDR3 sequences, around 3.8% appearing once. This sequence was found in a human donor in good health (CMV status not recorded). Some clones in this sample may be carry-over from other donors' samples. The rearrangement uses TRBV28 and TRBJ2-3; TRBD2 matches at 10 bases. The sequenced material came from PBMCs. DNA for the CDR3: TGTGCCAGTCGTCTAGCGGGAGTAGGGGATACGCAGTATTTT. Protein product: CASRLAGVGDTQYF.